This entry concerns a single T cell receptor beta chain. Its antigen is not identified. Donors showed nominal health when sampled, although they likely had unrecorded immune exposures. Trimming cost V 2 bases and J 0 bases, with 14 bases left between them. CDR1 is LNHNV, CDR2 YYDKDF, per germline (reference sequence). CDR3 length equals 17 residues. Primers for the PCR totalled 60 Vbeta and 13 Jbeta. The assay was immunoSEQ multiplex PCR, and TCRdb's table has in-frame clones only and misses some. This sample has around 120,000 clones, with 75% to 85% found just once. These data belong to a study of cytomegalovirus exposure and HLA in healthy donors. The study, taken as a whole, reports: Earlier results showed most TCR beta V segments being productive about 87% or about 30% of the time. A later analysis found common viral pathogens apparently linked to several of the most significant clusters.

V is TRBV15 and J is TRBJ1-5; D remains unclear. Material for sequencing was PBMCs. The clonotype originates from a man aged 45-65 years in good health and CMV-seronegative. CDR3 loop: CATSRQALTSSNQPQHF. The CDR3, as DNA: TGTGCCACCAGCAGACAGGCCCTAACGTCTAGCAATCAGCCCCAGCATTTT.